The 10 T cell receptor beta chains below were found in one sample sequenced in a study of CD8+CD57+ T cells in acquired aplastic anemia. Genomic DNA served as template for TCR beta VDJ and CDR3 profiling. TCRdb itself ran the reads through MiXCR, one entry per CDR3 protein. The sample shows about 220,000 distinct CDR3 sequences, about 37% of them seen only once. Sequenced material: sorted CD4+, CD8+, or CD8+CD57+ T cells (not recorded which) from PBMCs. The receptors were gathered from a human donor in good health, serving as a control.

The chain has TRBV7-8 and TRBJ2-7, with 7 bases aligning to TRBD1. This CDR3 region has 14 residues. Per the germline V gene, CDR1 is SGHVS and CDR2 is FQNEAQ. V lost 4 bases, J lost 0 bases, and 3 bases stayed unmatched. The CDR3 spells CASSWGQYSYEQYV. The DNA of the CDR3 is TGTGCCAGCAGCTGGGGACAGTACTCCTACGAGCAGTACGTC.

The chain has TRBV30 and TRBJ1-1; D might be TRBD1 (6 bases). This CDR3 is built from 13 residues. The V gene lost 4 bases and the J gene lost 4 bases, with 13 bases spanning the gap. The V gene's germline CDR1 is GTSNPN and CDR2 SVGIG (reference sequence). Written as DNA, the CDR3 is TGTGCCTGGACCGAGGGGGTAGGCACTGAAGCTTTCTTT. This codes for CAWTEGVGTEAFF.

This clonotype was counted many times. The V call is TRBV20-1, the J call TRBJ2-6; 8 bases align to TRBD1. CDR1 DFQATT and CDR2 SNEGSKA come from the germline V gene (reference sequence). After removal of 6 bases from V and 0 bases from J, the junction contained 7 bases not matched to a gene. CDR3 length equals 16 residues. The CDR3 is CSAWGQESSGANVLTF. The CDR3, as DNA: TGCAGTGCGTGGGGACAGGAGAGCTCTGGGGCCAACGTCCTGACTTTC.

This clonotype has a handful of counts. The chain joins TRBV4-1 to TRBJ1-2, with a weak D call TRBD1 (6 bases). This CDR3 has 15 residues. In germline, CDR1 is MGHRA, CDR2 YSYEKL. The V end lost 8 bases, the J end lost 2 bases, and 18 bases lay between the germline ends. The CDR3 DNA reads TGCGCCAGCCATGGGCCAGCAGGGGAGAACTATGGCTACACCTTC. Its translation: CASHGPAGENYGYTF.

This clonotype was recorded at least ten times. CDR3 DNA sequence: TGTGCCAGCAGTGGTAGGGGGCGATGGGACCCTGAAGCTTTCTTT. Translating it yields CASSGRGRWDPEAFF. This chain connects TRBV2 to TRBJ1-1, with TRBD1 matching over 7 bases. The germline V gene has CDR1 SNHLY and CDR2 FYNNEI. CDR3 length: 15 amino acids. Losses at the gene ends were 4 bases for V and 6 bases for J; bases not matched to a gene: 11.

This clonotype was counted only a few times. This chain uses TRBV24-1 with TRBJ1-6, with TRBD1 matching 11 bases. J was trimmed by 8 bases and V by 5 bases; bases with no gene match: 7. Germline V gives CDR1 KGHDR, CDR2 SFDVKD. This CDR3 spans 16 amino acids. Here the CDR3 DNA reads TGTGCCACCAGTGCTCCGGACAGGGGGCGGGATTCACCCCTCCACTTT. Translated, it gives CATSAPDRGRDSPLHF.

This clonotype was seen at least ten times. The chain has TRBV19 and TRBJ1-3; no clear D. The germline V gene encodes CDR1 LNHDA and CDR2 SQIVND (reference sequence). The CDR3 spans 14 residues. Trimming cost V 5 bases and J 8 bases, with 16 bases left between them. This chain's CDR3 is CASSSWMPPDTIYF. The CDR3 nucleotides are TGTGCCAGTAGTTCGTGGATGCCGCCTGACACCATATATTTT.

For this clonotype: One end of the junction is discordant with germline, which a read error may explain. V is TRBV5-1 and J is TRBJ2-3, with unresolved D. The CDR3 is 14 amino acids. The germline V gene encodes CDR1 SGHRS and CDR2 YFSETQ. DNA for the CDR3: TGCGCCAGCAGCTTTTCCGCGAGCACAGATACGCGGTATTTT. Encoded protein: CASSFSASTDTRYF.

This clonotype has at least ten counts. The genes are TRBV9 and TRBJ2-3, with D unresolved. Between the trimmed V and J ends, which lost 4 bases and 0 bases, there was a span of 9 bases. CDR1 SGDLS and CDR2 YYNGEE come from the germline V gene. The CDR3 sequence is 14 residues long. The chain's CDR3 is CASSYQLSTDTQYF. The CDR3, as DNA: TGTGCCAGCAGCTACCAACTAAGCACAGATACGCAGTATTTT.

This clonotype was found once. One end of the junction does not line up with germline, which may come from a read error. CDR3 sequence: CATSELWSYNEQFF. The CDR3 coding sequence is TGTGCCACCAGTGAATTATGGTCCTACAATGAGCAGTTCTTC. The rearrangement uses TRBV6-1 and TRBJ2-1; D is unresolved. CDR1 and CDR2 (germline): MNHNS, SASEGT. This CDR3 comprises 14 residues.